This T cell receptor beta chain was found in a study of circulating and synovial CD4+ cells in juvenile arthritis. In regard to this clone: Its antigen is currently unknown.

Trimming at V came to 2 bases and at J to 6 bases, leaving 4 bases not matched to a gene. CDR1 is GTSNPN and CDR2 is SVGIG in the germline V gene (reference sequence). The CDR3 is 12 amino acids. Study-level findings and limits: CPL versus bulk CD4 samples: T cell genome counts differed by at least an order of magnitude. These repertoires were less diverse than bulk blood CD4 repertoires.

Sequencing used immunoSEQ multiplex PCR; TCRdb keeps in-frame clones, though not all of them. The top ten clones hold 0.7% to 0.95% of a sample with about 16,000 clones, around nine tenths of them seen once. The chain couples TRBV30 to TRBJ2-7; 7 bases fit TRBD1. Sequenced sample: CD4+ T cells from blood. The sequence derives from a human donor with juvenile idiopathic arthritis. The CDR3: CAWSPDRPEQYF. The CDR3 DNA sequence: TGTGCCTGGAGTCCGGACAGGCCCGAGCAGTACTTC.